What follows describes a single TCR beta chain. Treatment in this sample: some 20 received Ad26.COV2.S at low or high dose, single or two shots; several received placebo; per-sample allocation not given. Repertoires come from day 63 after the first vaccine or placebo injection. This specimen comes from a study of Ad26.COV2.S vaccination and SARS-CoV-2 variants. Study-wide context: Ad26.COV2.S was injected intramuscularly once or twice, 56 days apart.

TCRdb's table, derived via immunoSEQ multiplex PCR, lists solely in-frame clones and lacks some. Among 350,000 to 550,000 clones listed, 75% to 90% were seen once. Germline-derived CDR1 and CDR2 are MDHEN and SYDVKM. The CDR3 sequence is 13 residues long. Deletions cut 8 bases from V and 2 bases from J, with 13 bases between. This material consisted of peripheral blood, taken in a trial of Ad26.COV2.S vaccine versus placebo. The chain recombines TRBV28 with TRBJ2-7; D may be TRBD2 (6 bases). The receptor was isolated from a person aged 18-65 years who received the Ad26.COV2.S COVID-19 vaccine or a placebo. DNA of the CDR3: TGTGCCAGCGGACTATTTCCACCCTACGAGCAGTACGTC. Translation gives CASGLFPPYEQYV.